This T cell receptor beta chain was captured in a study of graft-versus-host responses after intestinal transplantation. Profiling relied on immunoSEQ multiplex PCR, and the TCRdb table lists in-frame clones only, not all of them. This sample has approximately 88,000 clones, with approximately 94% found just once. This CDR3 spans 14 amino acids. Germline-derived CDR1 and CDR2 are SGHTA and FQGNSA. V dropped 0 bases and J dropped 9 bases, with 13 bases sitting between them. Concerning this clone: The antigen is undetermined.

The sample here was unstimulated CD4+ T cells sorted from spleen or lymph node cells, taken before transplant. This TCR was recovered from a human donor who was the organ donor for an intestinal transplant. V and J are TRBV7-2 and TRBJ2-3; D not certain. The CDR3 protein is CASSLAAGDVTQYF. The DNA of the CDR3 is TGTGCCAGCAGCTTAGCGGCAGGTGATGTGACGCAGTATTTT.